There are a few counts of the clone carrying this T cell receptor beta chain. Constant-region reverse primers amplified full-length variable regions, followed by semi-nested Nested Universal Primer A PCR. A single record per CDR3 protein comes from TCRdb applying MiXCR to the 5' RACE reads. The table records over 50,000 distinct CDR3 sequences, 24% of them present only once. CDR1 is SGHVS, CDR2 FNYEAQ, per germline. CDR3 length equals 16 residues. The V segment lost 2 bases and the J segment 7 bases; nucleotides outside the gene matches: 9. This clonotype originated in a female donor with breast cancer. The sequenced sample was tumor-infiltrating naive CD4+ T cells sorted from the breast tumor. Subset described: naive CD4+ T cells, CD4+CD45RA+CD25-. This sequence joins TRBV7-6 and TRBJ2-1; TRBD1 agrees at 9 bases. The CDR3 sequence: CASSLPGQGRVNEQFF. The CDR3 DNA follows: TGTGCCAGCAGCTTACCCGGACAGGGGAGGGTGAATGAGCAGTTCTTC. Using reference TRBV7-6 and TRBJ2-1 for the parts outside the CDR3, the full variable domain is GAGVSQSPRYKVTKRGQDVALRCDPISGHVSLYWYRQALGQGPEFLTYFNYEAQQDKSGLPNDRFSAERPEGSISTLTIQRTEQRDSAMYRCASSLPGQGRVNEQFFGPGTRLTVL.